Following are 27 T cell receptor beta chains from one sample sequenced in a study of breast tumors, draining lymph nodes, adjacent tissues. TCRdb re-called the multiplex PCR reads through MiXCR, storing one row per CDR3 protein. The data show 70,000 or so distinct CDR3 sequences, with roughly two fifths seen just once and approximately 9.1% held by the top ten. The source material was breast tumor tissue. These receptors originate from a female donor with breast cancer. Some clones in this sample may be carry-over from other donors' samples.

This clonotype was seen a few times. The genes are TRBV20-1 and TRBJ2-6; 10 positions match TRBD1. Germline CDR1 DFQATT, CDR2 SNEGSKA (reference sequence). This CDR3 region has 16 residues. V was pared by 5 bases and J by 0 bases, with 4 bases of the junction left unmatched. The CDR3 here is CSARTGGSSGANVLTF. CDR3 in DNA: TGCAGTGCTCGGACAGGGGGGAGCTCTGGGGCCAACGTCCTGACTTTC.

At least ten counts were recorded for this clonotype. The chain carries TRBV11-2 and TRBJ2-5; 15 bases agree with TRBD2. This CDR3 is built from 17 residues. The germline gives CDR1 SGHAT, CDR2 FQNNGV. The ends lost 5 bases at V and 4 bases at J; junction bases unmatched: 8. This chain's CDR3 is CASSPRTSGGVGETQYF. In nucleotides, the CDR3 is TGTGCCAGCAGCCCCCGGACTAGCGGGGGGGTCGGAGAGACCCAGTACTTC.

This clonotype was counted many times. The gene calls are TRBV20-1 and TRBJ1-5; 7 nucleotides agree with TRBD1. Germline trimming cut 3 bases from V and 3 bases from J; bases unmatched to any gene: 17. This CDR3 is built from 18 residues. Germline CDR1 DFQATT, CDR2 SNEGSKA (reference sequence). This CDR3 reads CSASSSAPRGIDNQPQHF. The DNA of the CDR3 is TGCAGTGCTAGTTCCTCGGCACCCAGGGGGATTGACAATCAGCCCCAGCATTTT.

This clonotype was observed many times. This rearrangement joins TRBV7-6 to TRBJ1-6; perhaps TRBD1 as D (6 bases). CDR1 is SGHVS, CDR2 FNYEAQ, per germline. This CDR3 has 16 amino acids. V lost 1 base and J 9 bases, leaving 16 bases between the germline ends. The CDR3 region is CASSLGAGAKSSPLHF. CDR3 nucleotide sequence: TGTGCCAGCAGCTTAGGCGCGGGGGCTAAGTCTTCACCCCTCCACTTT.

The CDR3 nucleotides are TGTGCCAGCTCACCTTCGGGAGCATTCAATGAGCATTTT. It codes for CASSPSGAFNEHF. J is TRBJ1-5 and V is TRBV18; no clear D gene. V was pared by 3 bases and J by 14 bases, with 17 bases between. This CDR3 is 13 amino acids long. Germline V gene sequence: CDR1 KGHSH, CDR2 LQKENI.

The chain has TRBV11-1 and TRBJ2-1; 13 bases are shared with TRBD2. In germline, CDR1 is SGHAT, CDR2 FQDESV (reference sequence). This CDR3 is built from 19 residues. The V and J ends lost 0 bases and 4 bases, in that order; junction bases with no gene match: 9. Here the CDR3 DNA reads TGTGCCAGCAGCTTAGCGTCACTAGCGGGGGGGCCCTCGTACAATGAGCAGTTCTTC. Protein product: CASSLASLAGGPSYNEQFF.

The table lists this clonotype with many counts. The V and J genes are TRBV7-2 and TRBJ2-1, with 13 bases matching TRBD2. Germline V gene data show CDR1 as SGHTA and CDR2 as FQGNSA. The CDR3 sequence is 16 residues long. V gave up 5 bases and J gave up 9 bases; unmatched junction bases: 10. CDR3 DNA sequence: TGTGCCAGCAGCACACGGACTAGCGGGAGATTAAGTGAGCAGTTCTTC. Encoded protein: CASSTRTSGRLSEQFF.

In this sample, this clonotype turned up a few times. The chain couples TRBV12-3 or TRBV12-4 to TRBJ1-5; D unresolved. The CDR3 is 14 amino acids. CDR3 protein: CASGLMENIKPQHF. CDR3 DNA sequence: TGTGCTAGTGGTTTAATGGAGAATATCAAGCCCCAGCATTTT.

The chain is built from TRBV20-1 and TRBJ2-1; 9 positions agree with TRBD2. Per germline, CDR1 DFQATT and CDR2 SNEGSKA (reference sequence). V shed 1 base and J 7 bases; nucleotides not matched to a gene: 5. The CDR3 is 14 residues long. CDR3 region: CSARGLAGRNEQFF. For the CDR3, the DNA is TGCAGTGCTAGAGGTCTAGCGGGGAGGAATGAGCAGTTCTTC.

There are many counts of this clonotype. The rearrangement joins TRBV7-2 to TRBJ1-2; a weak D match, TRBD1 (5 bases). This CDR3 has 13 residues. Germline V gene lookup returns CDR1 SGHTA and CDR2 FQGNSA. V lost 5 bases, J lost 5 bases, and 12 bases lay in between. CDR3 DNA sequence: TGTGCCAGCAGCGTTGACAGCAGTTATGGCTACACCTTC. Its protein product is CASSVDSSYGYTF.

The J gene is TRBJ1-2, the V gene TRBV6-6, with 8 bases matching TRBD1. CDR3 length: 13 residues. Germline CDR1 MNHNY, CDR2 SVGAGI (reference sequence). V lost 6 bases to trimming and J lost 7 bases; unmatched junction nucleotides: 7. CDR3 nucleotide sequence: TGTGCCAGCAGGCAGACAGGGGATCGTGGCTACACCTTC. Amino acids: CASRQTGDRGYTF.

The V and J genes are TRBV15 and TRBJ2-1; 12 bases are a match to TRBD1. The CDR3 totals 16 residues. The V gene's germline CDR1 is LNHNV and CDR2 YYDKDF (reference sequence). V lost 1 base, J lost 8 bases, and 6 bases stayed unmatched. CDR3 loop: CATSRAGTGGPDEQFF. In nucleotides, the CDR3 is TGTGCCACCAGCAGAGCCGGGACAGGGGGCCCTGATGAGCAGTTCTTC.

This clonotype was seen many times. This sequence joins TRBV7-8 and TRBJ2-2; 10 nucleotides align to TRBD2. Germline lookup yields CDR1 SGHVS and CDR2 FQNEAQ. The V gene end was trimmed by 3 bases and the J gene end by 4 bases; junction bases not matched to a gene: 2. The CDR3 extends over 15 amino acids. This chain's CDR3 is CASSFSGRTTGELFF. DNA of the CDR3: TGTGCCAGCAGCTTTAGCGGGAGGACCACCGGGGAGCTGTTTTTT.

As regards this clonotype: A much larger clone lies a single base off, so this may be a read error. The CDR3 spells CASTVARGTGTQYF. Here the CDR3 DNA reads TGTGCCAGCACCGTTGCAAGAGGAACAGGTACGCAGTATTTT. This chain connects TRBV12-3 or TRBV12-4 to TRBJ2-3; TRBD1 is a possible D gene (5 bases). The CDR3 spans 14 residues.

This clonotype occurred a few times. The chain combines TRBV30 with TRBJ2-5, with D unresolved. Germline CDR1 GTSNPN, CDR2 SVGIG (reference sequence). With 0 bases removed from V and 4 bases from J, the gap between germline ends came to 9 bases. This CDR3 has 13 amino acids. DNA for the CDR3: TGTGCCTGGAGTGTATCTAGGCGAGAGACCCAGTACTTC. This gives the protein CAWSVSRRETQYF.

This clonotype was recorded at least ten times. V gene TRBV20-1 combines with J gene TRBJ2-2; unclear D gene. V lost 1 base and J 4 bases, leaving 7 bases between the germline ends. Germline V lookup: CDR1 DFQATT, CDR2 SNEGSKA (reference sequence). There are 13 residues in the CDR3. CDR3 region: CSARVGSTGELFF. The CDR3 DNA sequence: TGCAGTGCTAGAGTCGGATCCACCGGGGAGCTGTTTTTT.

As to this clonotype: A much larger clone sits a single nucleotide away, making a read error possible. The J gene is TRBJ1-2, the V gene TRBV20-1; D remains unclear. The germline CDR1 and CDR2 sequences are DFQATT and SNEGSKA (reference sequence). The CDR3 extends over 13 amino acids. This CDR3 reads CSARSGFGYAYTF. The CDR3 DNA reads TGCAGTGCTAGATCTGGGTTCGGCTATGCCTACACCTTC.

The chain employs TRBV7-2 and TRBJ1-6; a possible D gene is TRBD1 (6 bases). Germline V gives CDR1 SGHTA, CDR2 FQGNSA. The CDR3 sequence is 15 residues long. V dropped 7 bases and J dropped 7 bases, with 17 bases sitting between them. CDR3 loop: CASTENGGANSPLHF. CDR3 coding DNA: TGTGCCAGCACCGAGAACGGGGGGGCAAATTCACCCCTCCACTTT. The full variable domain, completed using reference TRBV7-2 and TRBJ1-6, is GAGVSQSPSNKVTEKGKDVELRCDPISGHTALYWYRQSLGQGLEFLIYFQGNSAPDKSGLPSDRFSAERTGGSVSTLTIQRTQQEDSAVYLCASTENGGANSPLHFGNGTRLTVT.

This clonotype was counted ten times or more. The rearrangement joins TRBV4-2 to TRBJ1-3; TRBD1 matches 9 bases. The V gene end was trimmed by 7 bases and the J gene end by 8 bases; junction bases not matched to a gene: 12. The CDR3 is 15 residues long. Germline CDR1 is LGHNA and CDR2 is YNFKEQ. CDR3 protein: CASTPGTGRSYTIYF. In nucleotides, the CDR3 is TGTGCCAGCACCCCCGGGACAGGGCGAAGCTACACCATATATTTT.

In the case of this clonotype: A much bigger clone sits one base away, suggesting this may be a read error. The V and J genes are TRBV13 and TRBJ2-5; TRBD1 matches 10 bases. Germline V gene lookup returns CDR1 PRHDT and CDR2 FYEKMQ (reference sequence). This CDR3 contains 16 residues. V shed 3 bases, J shed 6 bases, and the junction held 10 bases outside the gene matches. The CDR3 region has the DNA TGTGCCAGCAGCTTCCCCGGGACAGGGGTTGGACAGACCCAGTACTTC. The encoded protein is CASSFPGTGVGQTQYF.

This clonotype was detected a few times. The chain recombines TRBV2 with TRBJ2-5; 9 positions match TRBD1. V was pared by 5 bases and J by 5 bases, with 12 bases of the junction left unmatched. The CDR3 runs to 16 residues. CDR1 and CDR2 from the germline V gene are SNHLY and FYNNEI. The CDR3: CASSRTGEWGGETQYF. The CDR3 DNA is TGTGCCAGCAGTCGGACAGGGGAGTGGGGCGGGGAGACCCAGTACTTC. Drawing the rest from reference TRBV2 and TRBJ2-5, the complete variable domain is EPEVTQTPSHQVTQMGQEVILRCVPISNHLYFYWYRQILGQKVEFLVSFYNNEISEKSEIFDDQFSVERPDGSNFTLKIRSTKLEDSAMYFCASSRTGEWGGETQYFGPGTRLLVL.

At least ten counts were recorded for this clonotype. The chain combines TRBV5-8 with TRBJ2-2; D gene unclear. This CDR3 is 14 amino acids long. The ends were cut back, 4 bases at V and 6 bases at J, with 13 bases in the middle. Per the germline V gene, CDR1 is SGHTS and CDR2 is YDEGEE. The CDR3 reads CASSPGPAAGELFF. Written as DNA, the CDR3 is TGTGCCAGCAGCCCCGGCCCGGCGGCCGGGGAGCTGTTTTTT.

The J gene is TRBJ1-1, the V gene TRBV7-6; perhaps TRBD1 as D (5 bases). V was shortened by 1 base and J by 4 bases, with 13 bases between the two germline ends. Germline CDR1 is SGHVS and CDR2 is FNYEAQ. This CDR3 has 15 residues. This chain's CDR3 is CASSLEIMGPTEAFF. The DNA for the CDR3 is TGTGCCAGCAGCTTAGAAATTATGGGGCCCACTGAAGCTTTCTTT.

This clonotype was recorded many times. The chain recombines TRBV25-1 with TRBJ1-4; TRBD1 aligns across 9 bases. Per the germline V gene, CDR1 is MGHDK and CDR2 is SYGVNS. Losses at the gene ends were 7 bases for V and 4 bases for J; bases not matched to a gene: 10. The CDR3 is made up of 16 amino acids. This CDR3 reads CASNPDRGYGNEKLFF. The DNA for the CDR3 is TGTGCCAGCAATCCGGACAGGGGTTACGGTAATGAAAAACTGTTTTTT. The variable domain in full, completed from reference TRBV25-1 and TRBJ1-4, reads EADIYQTPRYLVIGTGKKITLECSQTMGHDKMYWYQQDPGMELHLIHYSYGVNSTEKGDLSSESTVSRIRTEHFPLTLESARPSHTSQYLCASNPDRGYGNEKLFFGSGTQLSVL.

This clonotype has at least ten counts. The J gene is TRBJ2-2, the V gene TRBV25-1, with TRBD2 matching over 10 bases. The germline V gene encodes CDR1 MGHDK and CDR2 SYGVNS. The CDR3 is made up of 16 amino acids. V was pared by 3 bases and J by 7 bases, with 8 bases of the junction left unmatched. CDR3 loop: CASSDSSGGAYGELFF. CDR3 sequence (DNA): TGTGCCAGCAGTGATTCCAGCGGGGGGGCCTACGGGGAGCTGTTTTTT.

This clonotype was seen a few times. The V and J genes are TRBV2 and TRBJ1-1, with D perhaps matching TRBD1 (5 bases). The CDR3 runs to 14 residues. Trimming left V 5 bases short and J 6 bases short, with 16 bases between. The germline V gene encodes CDR1 SNHLY and CDR2 FYNNEI. The CDR3 DNA is TGTGCCAGCAGTTTTGCGGAGGGGCGGGCTGAAGCTTTCTTT. This gives the protein CASSFAEGRAEAFF.

This clonotype was seen at least ten times. The rearrangement uses TRBV7-9 and TRBJ2-1, with a weak D call TRBD1 (5 bases). The CDR3 runs 15 residues. V was pared by 2 bases and J by 6 bases, with 14 bases between. CDR1 SEHNR and CDR2 FQNEAQ come from the germline V gene (reference sequence). CDR3 DNA sequence: TGTGCCAGCAGCTTACACAGGAAACGCATCAATGAGCAGTTCTTC. This translates into CASSLHRKRINEQFF.